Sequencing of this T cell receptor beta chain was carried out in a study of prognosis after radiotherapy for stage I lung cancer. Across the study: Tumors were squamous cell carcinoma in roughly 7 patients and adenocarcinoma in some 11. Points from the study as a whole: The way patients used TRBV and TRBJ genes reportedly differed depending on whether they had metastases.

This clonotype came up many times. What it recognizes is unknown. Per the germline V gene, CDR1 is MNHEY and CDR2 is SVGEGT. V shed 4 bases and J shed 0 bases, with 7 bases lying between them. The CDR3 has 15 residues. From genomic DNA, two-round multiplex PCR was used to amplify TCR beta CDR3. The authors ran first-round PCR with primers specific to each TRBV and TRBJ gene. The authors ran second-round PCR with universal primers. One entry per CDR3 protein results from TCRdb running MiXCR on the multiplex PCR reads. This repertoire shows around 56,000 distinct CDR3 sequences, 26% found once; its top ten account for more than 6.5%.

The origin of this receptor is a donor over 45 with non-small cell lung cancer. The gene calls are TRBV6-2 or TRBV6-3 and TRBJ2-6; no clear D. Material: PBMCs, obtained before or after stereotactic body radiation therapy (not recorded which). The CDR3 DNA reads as TGTGCCAGCAGTTTTGGCGGCTCTGGGGCCAACGTCCTGACTTTC. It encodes CASSFGGSGANVLTF.